Following are 23 T cell receptor beta chains from one sample sequenced in a study of response to subunit inactivated influenza vaccine. In TCRdb, the RT-PCR reads were re-called with MiXCR into one record per CDR3 protein. The sample comprises about 570,000 distinct CDR3 sequences, about 11% of which are singletons, and approximately 11% rests with the top ten. These same data were also listed under a study on T cells expressing NK-cell markers. Per that study: UMIs accompanied the 5'RACE template switching by which TCR beta cDNA was made.

The specimen comprised PBMCs from blood, sampled on the day of vaccination. The receptors originated from a man aged 50 or older who received an inactivated influenza vaccine.

This clonotype showed up many times. The gene calls are TRBV4-1 and TRBJ2-3; D gene uncertain. This CDR3 is 15 amino acids long. Deletions cut 1 base from V and 2 bases from J, with 10 bases between. Germline V gene data show CDR1 as MGHRA and CDR2 as YSYEKL. CDR3 in amino acids: CASSQGEVLTDTQYF. The CDR3 DNA sequence: TGCGCCAGCAGCCAAGGAGAAGTGCTCACAGATACGCAGTATTTT.

This clonotype has ten or more counts. This chain uses TRBV10-3 with TRBJ2-3, with TRBD2 matching over 8 bases. Germline CDR1 ENHRY, CDR2 SYGVKD. J lost 4 bases, V lost 3 bases, and 6 bases had no gene match. CDR3 length: 15 amino acids. In DNA, the CDR3 is TGTGCCATCAGTGACGCGGGGGGAAACGCAGATACGCAGTATTTT. It is translated as CAISDAGGNADTQYF.

This clonotype was found many times. The chain recombines TRBV3-2 with TRBJ2-1; the table's D call, TRBD2, has no DNA check behind it. TRBV3-2 is given as a pseudogene. This CDR3 has 17 residues. The CDR3 nucleotides are TGTGCCAGCAGCCAACAATGGACTAGCGGGAGGGCCAATGAGCAGTTCTTC. Its translation: CASSQQWTSGRANEQFF.

This rearrangement joins TRBV30 to TRBJ2-7; D is ambiguous. The CDR3 totals 11 residues. CDR1 and CDR2 (germline): GTSNPN, SVGIG (reference sequence). The germline V and J ends were trimmed by 3 bases and 7 bases, with 10 bases remaining between them. This CDR3 reads CAWSAPHEQYF. For the CDR3, the DNA is TGTGCCTGGAGCGCTCCCCATGAGCAGTACTTC.

V usage is TRBV6-1 and J usage is TRBJ2-2; D perhaps matches TRBD2 (6 bases). Germline lookup yields CDR1 MNHNS and CDR2 SASEGT. This CDR3 region has 13 residues. The V gene lost 3 bases and the J gene lost 7 bases, with 9 bases spanning the gap. The DNA for the CDR3 is TGTGCCAGCAGTGAGGGAGGAATCGGGGAGCTGTTTTTT. Protein: CASSEGGIGELFF.

A few counts support this clonotype. The chain links TRBV20-1 to TRBJ2-2; 9 nucleotides match TRBD1. The CDR3 totals 15 residues. CDR1 and CDR2 (germline): DFQATT, SNEGSKA (reference sequence). V shed 4 bases and J 4 bases; nucleotides not matched to a gene: 7. CDR3 loop: CSANRQGVGTGELFF. CDR3 nucleotide sequence: TGCAGTGCTAATCGACAGGGGGTTGGCACCGGGGAGCTGTTTTTT.

V usage is TRBV6-2 or TRBV6-3 and J usage is TRBJ2-5; D ambiguous. Germline values: CDR1 MNHEY, CDR2 SVGEGT. The CDR3 runs to 15 residues. Trimming took 7 bases from V and 1 from J, leaving 16 bases between them. The CDR3 DNA is TGTGCCAGCATCGGTTTTGGTGGGGTCCAAGAGACCCAGTACTTC. Protein sequence: CASIGFGGVQETQYF.

This rearrangement joins TRBV18 to TRBJ2-7; 10 nucleotides line up with TRBD1. The germline V gene has CDR1 KGHSH and CDR2 LQKENI. The CDR3 sequence is 15 residues long. V shed 6 bases and J 5 bases; nucleotides not matched to a gene: 10. The CDR3 DNA reads as TGTGCCAGCTCCACCTGGGGGACAGGGGATAACGAGCAGTACTTC. This translates into CASSTWGTGDNEQYF.

This clonotype appeared many times. V and J are TRBV4-2 and TRBJ2-7; D unclear. V was shortened by 1 base and J by 0 bases, with 7 bases between the two germline ends. Germline V gene lookup returns CDR1 LGHNA and CDR2 YNFKEQ. The CDR3 extends over 14 amino acids. The CDR3 bases are TGTGCCAGCAGCCAAGGTGATTACTCCTACGAGCAGTACTTC. Translation gives CASSQGDYSYEQYF.

At least ten counts were recorded for this clonotype. The genes are TRBV5-1 and TRBJ2-1, with D uncertain. CDR1 is SGHRS, CDR2 YFSETQ, per germline. There are 16 residues in the CDR3. Between the trimmed V and J ends, which lost 4 bases and 0 bases, there was a span of 14 bases. The CDR3 sequence: CASSPRSLSSYNEQFF. CDR3 DNA sequence: TGCGCCAGCAGCCCCCGTTCTCTGAGCTCCTACAATGAGCAGTTCTTC.

The rearrangement joins TRBV6-1 to TRBJ2-6; possible D gene TRBD1, 5 bases. The V end was cut by 2 bases, the J end by 2 bases, with 13 bases between. The CDR3 sequence is 17 residues long. Germline V gene data show CDR1 as MNHNS and CDR2 as SASEGT. CDR3 loop: CASSEMFPGTGANVLTF. The CDR3 DNA follows: TGTGCCAGCAGTGAAATGTTCCCAGGGACTGGGGCCAACGTCCTGACTTTC.

The genes are TRBV6-2 or TRBV6-3 and TRBJ1-5, with 8 nucleotides matching TRBD1. CDR3 size: 15 residues. The V segment lost 7 bases and the J segment 12 bases; nucleotides outside the gene matches: 17. The germline V gene encodes CDR1 MNHEY and CDR2 SVGEGT. The CDR3 sequence: CASTEPGGLRRSQHF. CDR3 DNA sequence: TGTGCCAGCACCGAACCAGGGGGCCTTCGACGAAGCCAGCATTTT.

There are many counts of this clonotype. An end of the junction differs from the germline gene, which may be a read error. This rearrangement joins TRBV7-7 to TRBJ2-1; TRBD1 is a possible D gene (5 bases). Germline CDR1 and CDR2: SSHAT and FNYEAQ (reference sequence). CDR3 length: 16 residues. In nucleotides, the CDR3 is TGTGCTAGCAGCCCCGGGCAGGGCGGATCATACAATGAGCAGTTCTTC. Residues: CASSPGQGGSYNEQFF. The entire variable domain, with the rest obtained from reference TRBV7-7 and TRBJ2-1, is as follows: GAGVSQSPRYKVTKRGQDVTLRCDPISSHATLYWYQQALGQGPEFLTYFNYEAQPDKSGLPSDRFSAERPEGSISTLTIQRTEQRDSAMYRCASSPGQGGSYNEQFFGPGTRLTVL.

The chain carries TRBV5-5 and TRBJ2-3; D ambiguous. The CDR3 spans 17 residues. Per the germline V gene, CDR1 is SGHKS and CDR2 is YYEKEE (reference sequence). V lost 1 base to trimming and J lost 3 bases, with 18 bases between them. The DNA for the CDR3 is TGTGCCAGCAGCTTGTATTACCAACCTACTGGGACAGATACGCAGTATTTT. It translates to CASSLYYQPTGTDTQYF.

In its sample, this clonotype was seen a few times. The chain employs TRBV3-1 and TRBJ2-4; D is unclear. Germline V gene data show CDR1 as LGHDT and CDR2 as YNNKEL (reference sequence). V was pared by 1 base and J by 0 bases, with 10 bases between. The CDR3 extends over 16 amino acids. CDR3 coding DNA: TGTGCCAGCAGCCAAGGACCCTATCTAGCCAAAAACATTCAGTACTTC. It encodes CASSQGPYLAKNIQYF.

This rearrangement joins TRBV13 to TRBJ2-3; 8 positions match TRBD2. CDR3 size: 16 residues. Germline V gene sequence: CDR1 PRHDT, CDR2 FYEKMQ (reference sequence). V lost 4 bases, J lost 2 bases, and 8 bases stayed unmatched. This CDR3 reads CASSYTGLDITDTQYF. The CDR3 bases are TGTGCCAGCAGCTACACGGGACTAGACATCACAGATACGCAGTATTTT.

The chain recombines TRBV5-1 with TRBJ2-2; perhaps D is TRBD1 or TRBD2 (5 bases each). The CDR3 is 15 amino acids. The ends were cut back, 4 bases at V and 6 bases at J, with 16 bases in the middle. Germline V gives CDR1 SGHRS, CDR2 YFSETQ. DNA of the CDR3: TGCGCCAGCAGCCTGGGGGAAGGTTCGGCCGGGGAGCTGTTTTTT. Protein sequence: CASSLGEGSAGELFF.

This clonotype has more than one count but fewer than ten. The rearrangement links TRBV28 to TRBJ2-7; D uncertain. Germline CDR1 reads MDHEN; CDR2 reads SYDVKM. CDR3 size: 14 residues. V lost 3 bases to trimming and J lost 4 bases, with 13 bases between them. The CDR3: CASSLSERLYEQYF. The CDR3 region has the DNA TGTGCCAGCAGTTTGAGCGAAAGACTTTACGAGCAGTACTTC.

This clonotype has more than one count but fewer than ten. V is TRBV5-6 and J is TRBJ1-5; D remains unclear. CDR1 and CDR2 from the germline V gene are SGHDT and YYEEEE. The CDR3 length is 13 residues. Trimming removed 2 bases at V and 1 base at J, with 4 bases between. The CDR3 protein is CASSLMSNQPQHF. In nucleotides, the CDR3 is TGTGCCAGCAGCTTAATGAGCAATCAGCCCCAGCATTTT.

This clonotype was observed at least ten times. The chain combines TRBV28 with TRBJ2-1, with unresolved D. From germline, CDR1 is MDHEN and CDR2 SYDVKM. The V end was cut by 2 bases, the J end by 7 bases, with 9 bases between. This CDR3 contains 13 residues. DNA of the CDR3: TGTGCCAGCAGTTTAAGTCGCGTAAATGAGCAGTTCTTC. It encodes CASSLSRVNEQFF.

This clonotype was counted at least ten times. V gene TRBV6-1 combines with J gene TRBJ2-2; 12 bases fit TRBD1. Germline V gives CDR1 MNHNS, CDR2 SASEGT. The junction had 1 base not matched to a gene; V was cut back by 6 bases and J by 5 bases. The CDR3 is 14 residues long. The CDR3 reads CASRGQGATGELFF. Here the CDR3 DNA reads TGTGCCAGCAGGGGACAGGGGGCAACCGGGGAGCTGTTTTTT.

Written as DNA, the CDR3 is TGTGCCAGCAGCTTAAAGCCAGGACAGGGGGCAGGCGAGCAGTACTTC. Encoded protein: CASSLKPGQGAGEQYF. The V gene is TRBV7-9, the J gene TRBJ2-7; TRBD1 matches at 11 bases. The V segment lost 2 bases and the J segment 6 bases; nucleotides outside the gene matches: 9. The CDR3 is 16 residues long. Per the germline V gene, CDR1 is SEHNR and CDR2 is FQNEAQ (reference sequence).

This clonotype occurred a few times. The V gene is TRBV18, the J gene TRBJ1-1; tentative D call: TRBD1 (5 bases). Germline values: CDR1 KGHSH, CDR2 LQKENI. The germline V and J ends were trimmed by 3 bases and 10 bases, with 9 bases remaining between them. The length of the CDR3 is 11 residues. The CDR3 sequence: CASSPGRVAFF. CDR3 coding DNA: TGTGCCAGCTCACCGGGACGGGTAGCTTTCTTT.